This paragraph covers one T cell receptor (beta chain) sequence. Antigen: not known. This specimen belongs to a study of blood T cells in healthy people across ages. General study results and limits: It was not known whether donors were CMV positive (a possible confounder of expanded clonotype changes). Both naive CD4+ cell counts and diversity were greater in long-lived donors than in aged donors.

Alongside a J-beta primer mix, a sample-barcoded 5' primer served in a second PCR lasting about 7 to 12 cycles. TCRdb re-called the 5' RACE reads with MiXCR, one entry per CDR3 protein. The data contain about 800,000 distinct CDR3 sequences, 58% of them seen just once; the ten biggest clones take up roughly 22%. The CDR3 contains 14 residues. The ends were cut back, 3 bases at V and 11 bases at J, with 18 bases in the middle. The chain couples TRBV12-3 or TRBV12-4 to TRBJ2-3; D perhaps matches TRBD1 (5 bases). Sequencing input: blood. This TCR derives from a man aged 25 to 40 in good health. CDR3 sequence reads: CASSFRVRGDVQYF. The CDR3 region has the DNA TGTGCCAGCAGTTTCAGGGTGAGAGGAGATGTGCAGTATTTT.